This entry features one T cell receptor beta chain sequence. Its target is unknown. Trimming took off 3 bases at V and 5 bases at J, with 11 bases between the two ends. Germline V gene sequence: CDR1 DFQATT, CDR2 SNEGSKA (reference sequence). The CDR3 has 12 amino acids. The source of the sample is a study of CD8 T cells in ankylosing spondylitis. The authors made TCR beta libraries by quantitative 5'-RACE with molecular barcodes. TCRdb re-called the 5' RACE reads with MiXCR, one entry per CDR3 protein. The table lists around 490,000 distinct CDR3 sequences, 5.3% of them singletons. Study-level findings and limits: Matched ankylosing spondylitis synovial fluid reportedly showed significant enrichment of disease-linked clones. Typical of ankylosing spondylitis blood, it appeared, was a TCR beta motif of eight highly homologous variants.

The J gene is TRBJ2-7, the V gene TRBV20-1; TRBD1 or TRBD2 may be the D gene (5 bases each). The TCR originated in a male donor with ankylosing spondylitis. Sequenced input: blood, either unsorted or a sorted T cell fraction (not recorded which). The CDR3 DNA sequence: TGCAGTGCTAGTGTCGGGGCTGACGAGCAGTACTTC. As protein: CSASVGADEQYF.